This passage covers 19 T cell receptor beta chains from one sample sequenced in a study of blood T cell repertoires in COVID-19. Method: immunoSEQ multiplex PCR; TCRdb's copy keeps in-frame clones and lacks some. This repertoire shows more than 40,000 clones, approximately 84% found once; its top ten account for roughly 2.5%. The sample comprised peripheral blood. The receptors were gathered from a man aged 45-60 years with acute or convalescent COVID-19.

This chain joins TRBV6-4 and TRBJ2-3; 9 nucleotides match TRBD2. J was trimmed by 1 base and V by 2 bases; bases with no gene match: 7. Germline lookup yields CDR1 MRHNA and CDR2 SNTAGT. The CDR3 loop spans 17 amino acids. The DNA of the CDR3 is TGTGCCAGCAGTGACCAACCCGGACTAGCGCGCACAGATACGCAGTATTTT. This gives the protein CASSDQPGLARTDTQYF.

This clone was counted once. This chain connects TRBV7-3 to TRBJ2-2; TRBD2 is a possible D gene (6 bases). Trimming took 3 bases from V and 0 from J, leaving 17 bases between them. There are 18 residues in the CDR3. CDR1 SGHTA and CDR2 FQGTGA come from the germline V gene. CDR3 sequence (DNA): TGTGCCAGCAGCTTTATCCCCGAGCGGGCCCCGAACACCGGGGAGCTGTTTTTT. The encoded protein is CASSFIPERAPNTGELFF.

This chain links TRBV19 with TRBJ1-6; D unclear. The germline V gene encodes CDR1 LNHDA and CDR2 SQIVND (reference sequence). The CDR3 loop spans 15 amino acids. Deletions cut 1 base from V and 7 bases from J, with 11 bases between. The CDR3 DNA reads TGTGCCAGTAGTATAGTAAGCGACGGGAATTCACCCCTCCACTTT. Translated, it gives CASSIVSDGNSPLHF.

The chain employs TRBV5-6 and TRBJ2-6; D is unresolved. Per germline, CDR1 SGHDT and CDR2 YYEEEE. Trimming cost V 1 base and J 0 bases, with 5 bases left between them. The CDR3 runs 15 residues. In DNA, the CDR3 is TGTGCCAGCAGCTTGCGACTCTCTGGGGCCAACGTCCTGACTTTC. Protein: CASSLRLSGANVLTF. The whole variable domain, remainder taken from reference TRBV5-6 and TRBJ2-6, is DAGVTQSPTHLIKTRGQQVTLRCSPKSGHDTVSWYQQALGQGPQFIFQYYEEEERQRGNFPDRFSGHQFPNYSSELNVNALLLGDSALYLCASSLRLSGANVLTFGAGSRLTVL.

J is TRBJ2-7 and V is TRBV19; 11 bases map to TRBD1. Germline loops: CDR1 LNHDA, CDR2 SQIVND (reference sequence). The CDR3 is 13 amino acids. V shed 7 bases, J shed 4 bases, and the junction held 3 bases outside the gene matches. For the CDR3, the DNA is TGTGCCAGTACCGGACAGGGGGCATACGAGCAGTACTTC. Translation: CASTGQGAYEQYF.

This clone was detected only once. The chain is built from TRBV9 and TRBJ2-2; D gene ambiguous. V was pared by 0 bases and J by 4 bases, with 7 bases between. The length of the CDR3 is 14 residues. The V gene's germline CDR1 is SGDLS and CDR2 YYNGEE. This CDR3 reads CASSVATATGELFF. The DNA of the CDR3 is TGTGCCAGCAGCGTAGCTACTGCCACCGGGGAGCTGTTTTTT.

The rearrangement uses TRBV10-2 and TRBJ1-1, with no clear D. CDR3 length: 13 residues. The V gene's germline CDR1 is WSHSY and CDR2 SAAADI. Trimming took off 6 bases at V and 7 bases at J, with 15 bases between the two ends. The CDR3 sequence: CASRGEGTGEAFF. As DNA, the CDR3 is TGCGCCAGCAGGGGAGAGGGAACTGGTGAAGCTTTCTTT.

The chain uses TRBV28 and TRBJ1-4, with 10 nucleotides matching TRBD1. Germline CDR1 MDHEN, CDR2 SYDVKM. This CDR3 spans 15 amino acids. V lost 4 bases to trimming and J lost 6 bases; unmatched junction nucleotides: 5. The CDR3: CASSSGTGAYEKLFF. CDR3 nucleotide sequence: TGTGCCAGCAGTTCCGGGACAGGGGCATATGAAAAACTGTTTTTT.

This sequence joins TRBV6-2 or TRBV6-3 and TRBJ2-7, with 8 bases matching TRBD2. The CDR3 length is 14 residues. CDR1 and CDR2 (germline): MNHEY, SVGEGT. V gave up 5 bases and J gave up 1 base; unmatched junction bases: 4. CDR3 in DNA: TGTGCCAGCAGTGTTAGCGGGGAGTCCTACGAGCAGTACTTC. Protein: CASSVSGESYEQYF.

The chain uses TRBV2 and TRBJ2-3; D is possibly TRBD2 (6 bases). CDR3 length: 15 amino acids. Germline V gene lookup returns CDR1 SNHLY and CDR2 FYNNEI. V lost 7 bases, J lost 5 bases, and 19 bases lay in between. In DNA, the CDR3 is TGTGCCAGCACCCAAAGTATGGGGGGTCAAGATACGCAGTATTTT. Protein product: CASTQSMGGQDTQYF. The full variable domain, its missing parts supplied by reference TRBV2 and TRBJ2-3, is EPEVTQTPSHQVTQMGQEVILRCVPISNHLYFYWYRQILGQKVEFLVSFYNNEISEKSEIFDDQFSVERPDGSNFTLKIRSTKLEDSAMYFCASTQSMGGQDTQYFGPGTRLTVL.

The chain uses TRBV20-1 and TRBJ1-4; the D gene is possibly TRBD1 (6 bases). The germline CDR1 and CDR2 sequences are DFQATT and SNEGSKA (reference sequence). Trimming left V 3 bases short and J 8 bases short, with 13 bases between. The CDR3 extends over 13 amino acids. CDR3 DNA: TGCAGTGCTAGTAGGGGGGGGCAAGAAAAACTGTTTTTT. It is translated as CSASRGGQEKLFF.

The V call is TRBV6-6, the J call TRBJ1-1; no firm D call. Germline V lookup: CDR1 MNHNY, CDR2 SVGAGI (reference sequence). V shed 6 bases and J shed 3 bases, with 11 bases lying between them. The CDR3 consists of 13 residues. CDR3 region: CASRHQRDTEAFF. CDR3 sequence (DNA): TGTGCCAGCAGACACCAGCGGGACACTGAAGCTTTCTTT.

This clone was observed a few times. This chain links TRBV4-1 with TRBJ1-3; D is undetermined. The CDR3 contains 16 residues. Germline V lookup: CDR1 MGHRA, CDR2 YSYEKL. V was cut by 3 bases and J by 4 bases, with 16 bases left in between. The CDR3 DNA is TGCGCCAGCAGCCATGCAACCCGGGAACCGGGAAACACCATATATTTT. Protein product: CASSHATREPGNTIYF.

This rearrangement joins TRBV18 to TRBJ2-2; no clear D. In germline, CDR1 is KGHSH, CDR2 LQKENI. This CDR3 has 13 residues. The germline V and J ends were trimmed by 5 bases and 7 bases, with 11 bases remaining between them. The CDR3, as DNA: TGTGCCAGCTCAACCGGTTCGGGCGGGGAGCTGTTTTTT. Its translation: CASSTGSGGELFF.

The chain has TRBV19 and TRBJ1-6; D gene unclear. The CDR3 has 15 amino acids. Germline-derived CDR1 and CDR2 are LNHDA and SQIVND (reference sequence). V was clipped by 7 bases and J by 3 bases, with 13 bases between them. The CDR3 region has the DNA TGTGCCAGTATTCCGCGGGTAGGCTATAATTCACCCCTCCACTTT. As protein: CASIPRVGYNSPLHF.

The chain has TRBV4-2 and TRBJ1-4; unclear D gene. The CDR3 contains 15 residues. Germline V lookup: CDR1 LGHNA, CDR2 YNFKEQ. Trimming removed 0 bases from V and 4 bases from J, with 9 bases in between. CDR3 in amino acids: CASSQEVQINEKLFF. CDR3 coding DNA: TGTGCCAGCAGCCAAGAGGTCCAGATTAATGAAAAACTGTTTTTT.

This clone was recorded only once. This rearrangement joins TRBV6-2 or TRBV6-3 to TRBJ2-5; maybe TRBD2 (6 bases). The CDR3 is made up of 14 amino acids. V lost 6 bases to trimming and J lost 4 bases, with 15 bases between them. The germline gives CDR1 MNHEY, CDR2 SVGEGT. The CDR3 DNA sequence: TGTGCCAGCAGCCCTCGACTAGGCGGAGAGACCCAGTACTTC. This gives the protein CASSPRLGGETQYF.

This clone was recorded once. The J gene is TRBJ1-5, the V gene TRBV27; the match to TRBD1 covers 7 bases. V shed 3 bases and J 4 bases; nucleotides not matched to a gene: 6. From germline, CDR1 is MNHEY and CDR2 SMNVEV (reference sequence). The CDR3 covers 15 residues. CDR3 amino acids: CASSFRGQVNQPQHF. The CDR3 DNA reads TGTGCCAGCAGTTTTCGCGGACAGGTGAATCAGCCCCAGCATTTT.

CDR3 DNA: TGTGCCACCAATCGGCCCCGGGGGGAGAAAGGAAACACCATATATTTT. Translating it yields CATNRPRGEKGNTIYF. The V call is TRBV24-1, the J call TRBJ1-3; tentative D call: TRBD1 (5 bases). The V gene's germline CDR1 is KGHDR and CDR2 SFDVKD. The V gene lost 8 bases and the J gene lost 4 bases, with 20 bases spanning the gap. The CDR3 is made up of 16 amino acids.